A single sample gave rise to the 2 T cell receptor beta chains below, sequenced in a study of blood T cell repertoires in COVID-19. Sequencing used immunoSEQ multiplex PCR; TCRdb keeps in-frame clones, though not all of them. The data hold some 150,000 clones, with 87% observed a single time. Sequenced material: peripheral blood. The receptors shown here come from a woman aged 55-69 years with active or convalescent COVID-19.

This sequence joins TRBV10-1 and TRBJ2-3; TRBD2 matches 8 bases. Trimming took 6 bases from V and 0 from J; bases not matched to a gene: 17. CDR3 length equals 19 residues. CDR1 and CDR2 from the germline V gene are WNHNN and SYGVQD (reference sequence). CDR3 in DNA: TGCGCCAGCAGCCCAACTATGAGCGGGGGAGTTAGGAGCACAGATACGCAGTATTTT. This sequence encodes CASSPTMSGGVRSTDTQYF.

V is TRBV19 and J is TRBJ1-5; D gene ambiguous. This CDR3 has 13 amino acids. The germline V gene has CDR1 LNHDA and CDR2 SQIVND (reference sequence). V lost 6 bases and J lost 7, with 13 bases in between. CDR3 nucleotides: TGTGCCAGTAGCACACAAATAACCCAGCCCCAGCATTTT. Protein sequence: CASSTQITQPQHF.